A selection of T cell receptor beta chains follows, all from one sample in a study of lymphopenia after photon versus proton radiotherapy. This table comes from immunoSEQ multiplex PCR, and its TCRdb copy is limited to in-frame clones, with some not included. Of 65,000 or so clones in the sample, approximately 90% are singletons; the top ten hold roughly 12%. Sequencing used peripheral blood, obtained from a patient treated with proton-based radiotherapy. The receptors derive from a man at least 80 years old with esophageal cancer. CDR3s include the opening cysteine and the closing phenylalanine or tryptophan. Fields, in order: J gene, V gene, D gene, clone size, CDR3 DNA, CDR3 protein. The D gene is left open where the match is weak. The size entry is marked missing in some rows and otherwise reads once, few, many or a size class.

TRBJ1-6	TRBV4-2	.	.	TGTGCCAGCAGCCAAAATACGGGTCCAACTCTCGGTTTCGTCTCACCCCTCCACTTT	CASSQNTGPTLGFVSPLHF
TRBJ2-1	TRBV28	TRBD1	.	TGTGCCAGCGGACTCGGGACAGCCTACAATGAGCAGTTCTTC	CASGLGTAYNEQFF
TRBJ2-3	TRBV11-2	.	.	TGTGCCAGCAGCTTCCTCCCAAAAAGCACAGATACGCAGTATTTT	CASSFLPKSTDTQYF
TRBJ2-7	TRBV5-1	.	.	TGCGCCAGCAGCTTGGACTTCCCCAGCTCCTACGAGCAGTACTTC	CASSLDFPSSYEQYF
TRBJ1-5	TRBV21-1	.	.	TGTGCCAGCAGCAAAGCGCACAAGGGAGGGCCCCAGCATTTT	CASSKAHKGGPQHF
TRBJ2-2	TRBV13	.	.	TGTGCCAGCAGCCGCCTATCCCCGAGGGAGCTGTTTTTT	CASSRLSPRELFF
TRBJ1-1	TRBV6-4	.	.	TGTGCCAGCAGTGATTCCGAAGGGGAGATGGGGAACACTGAAGCTTTCTTT	CASSDSEGEMGNTEAFF
TRBJ1-3	TRBV9	.	.	TGTGCCAGCAGCGTAGACAGGCCGATGGCTGGAAACACCATATATTTT	CASSVDRPMAGNTIYF
TRBJ2-7	TRBV7-2	.	.	TGTGCCAGCAGCTTAGTAGCCTCCTACGAGCAGTACTTC	CASSLVASYEQYF
TRBJ1-2	TRBV19	.	.	TGTGCCAGTAGTATCGGAAGGGTGGAGGGCTACACCTTC	CASSIGRVEGYTF
TRBJ1-4	TRBV5-1	.	.	TGCGCCAGCAGACTAGCAACTAATGAAAAACTGTTTTTT	CASRLATNEKLFF
TRBJ1-1	TRBV6-5	.	.	TGTGCCAGCAGACCGAAGAGACGGTTGAACACTGAAGCTTTCTTT	CASRPKRRLNTEAFF
TRBJ1-2	TRBV19	TRBD1	.	TGTGCCAGTAGTGCATCCCGGGACAGTATTAACTATGGCTACACCTTC	CASSASRDSINYGYTF
TRBJ2-1	TRBV6-1	.	.	TGTGCCAGCAGTGAGGGTGGCCTTGGGTTCAATGAGCAGTTCTTC	CASSEGGLGFNEQFF
TRBJ1-1	TRBV6-5	TRBD1	once	TGTGCCAGCCGCAGCCGCAGGGGGAGATCTGAAGCTTTCTTT	CASRSRRGRSEAFF
TRBJ1-2	TRBV11-2	TRBD1	.	TGTGCCAGCAGCTTAGACAGACAGGGGTACAACTATGGCTACACCTTC	CASSLDRQGYNYGYTF
TRBJ2-5	TRBV5-6	TRBD2	.	TGTGCCAGCAGCTGGTCCGGGCGGGGGGCCCAAGAGACCCAGTACTTC	CASSWSGRGAQETQYF
TRBJ2-3	TRBV7-6	TRBD2	.	TGTGCCAGCAGCTTAAGGCGCCGCGGGAGAGGCACAGATACGCAGTATTTT	CASSLRRRGRGTDTQYF
TRBJ1-6	TRBV19	TRBD1	.	TGTGCCAGTAGTGAAGGGGGCAGAGGTAATTCACCCCTCCACTTT	CASSEGGRGNSPLHF
TRBJ1-1	TRBV7-6	.	.	TGTGCCAGCAGCTTAACGTACCGCGAGGTAGCTTTCTTT	CASSLTYREVAFF
TRBJ1-5	TRBV5-1	.	.	TGCGCCAGCAGTAGGGAGGGGGGCCAGCCCCAGCATTTT	CASSREGGQPQHF
TRBJ2-1	TRBV10-1	.	few	TGCGCCAGCAGTGAGTCGAACGGGAACCGGGTATTCTTC	CASSESNGNRVFF
TRBJ1-4	TRBV19	.	few	TGTGCCAGTAGTACACGAGGGGGTGAGGAAAAACTGTTTTTT	CASSTRGGEEKLFF
TRBJ1-2	TRBV7-2	.	.	TGTGCCAGCAGCCCCACAGGGAACTATGGCTACACCTTC	CASSPTGNYGYTF
TRBJ2-1	TRBV27	TRBD2	.	TGTGCCAGCAGTTTCCCCGCGGGGGTACAGTTCTTC	CASSFPAGVQFF
TRBJ2-5	TRBV5-4	TRBD1	.	TGTGCCAGCAGCTTGGTTGGACAGGGGGCGTACCAAGAGACCCAGTACTTC	CASSLVGQGAYQETQYF
TRBJ1-5	TRBV19	TRBD1	.	TGTGCCAGTAGTATAGACAGGGGGCTGGGTCAGCCCCAGCATTTT	CASSIDRGLGQPQHF
TRBJ1-1	TRBV5-8	TRBD1	.	TGTGCCAGCAGCCTAGGAGGACAGGCGCACACTGAAGCTTTCTTT	CASSLGGQAHTEAFF
TRBJ1-5	TRBV18	.	.	TGTGCCAGCTCACGTCACACAGGGACCGATCAGCCCCAGCATTTT	CASSRHTGTDQPQHF
TRBJ2-2	TRBV9	.	.	TGTGCCAGCAGCGTAGGGGACGGAGCGAACACCGGGGAGCTGTTTTTT	CASSVGDGANTGELFF
TRBJ1-5	TRBV30	.	.	TGTGCCTGGGATGCAGGGGCGGATCAGCCCCAGCATTTT	CAWDAGADQPQHF
TRBJ1-5	TRBV18	.	once	TGTGCCAGCTCACCACGGGGTTCGGATCAGCCCCAGCATTTT	CASSPRGSDQPQHF
TRBJ2-7	TRBV18	.	.	TGTGCCAGCTCACCGTTGAACTACGAGCAGTACTTC	CASSPLNYEQYF
TRBJ2-7	TRBV7-9	TRBD1	.	TGTGCCAGCGGAAGGGACAGGGCCTACGAGCAGTACTTC	CASGRDRAYEQYF
TRBJ1-5	TRBV7-8	.	once	TGTGCCAGCAGCCCCGGGAGGGGGGTTAATCAGCCCCAGCATTTT	CASSPGRGVNQPQHF
TRBJ1-2	TRBV14	.	.	TGTGCCAGCAGCCTATCCTGGAACTATGGCTACACCTTC	CASSLSWNYGYTF
TRBJ1-1	TRBV9	.	.	TGTGCCAGCGGTTTAGGGACTTCCAGCTTCGACACTGAAGCTTTCTTT	CASGLGTSSFDTEAFF